This T cell receptor (beta chain) was sequenced for a study of neoadjuvant nivolumab and ipilimumab in lung cancer. Study-wide findings and caveats: Blood richness before therapy tracked richness in tumors resected after neoadjuvant therapy. From pretherapy to surgery, tumor richness and clonality rose with dual therapy.

Profiled with immunoSEQ multiplex PCR; TCRdb holds only in-frame clones, not every one. The sample contains fewer than 15,000 clones, around 95% of which appear only once. Germline CDR1 is LNHDA and CDR2 is SQIVND (reference sequence). The CDR3 totals 13 residues. The germline V and J ends were trimmed by 4 bases and 4 bases, with 8 bases remaining between them. To note about this clone: Its matching antigen is unknown.

This clonotype was obtained from an adult with non-small cell lung cancer. The V and J genes are TRBV19 and TRBJ1-5; the D gene is possibly TRBD1 (5 bases). Specimen: peripheral blood, collected after neoadjuvant nivolumab, alone or with ipilimumab, at or shortly before surgery. The CDR3 DNA sequence: TGTGCCAGTAGTACTACAGGAAATCAGCCCCAGCATTTT. This encodes CASSTTGNQPQHF.